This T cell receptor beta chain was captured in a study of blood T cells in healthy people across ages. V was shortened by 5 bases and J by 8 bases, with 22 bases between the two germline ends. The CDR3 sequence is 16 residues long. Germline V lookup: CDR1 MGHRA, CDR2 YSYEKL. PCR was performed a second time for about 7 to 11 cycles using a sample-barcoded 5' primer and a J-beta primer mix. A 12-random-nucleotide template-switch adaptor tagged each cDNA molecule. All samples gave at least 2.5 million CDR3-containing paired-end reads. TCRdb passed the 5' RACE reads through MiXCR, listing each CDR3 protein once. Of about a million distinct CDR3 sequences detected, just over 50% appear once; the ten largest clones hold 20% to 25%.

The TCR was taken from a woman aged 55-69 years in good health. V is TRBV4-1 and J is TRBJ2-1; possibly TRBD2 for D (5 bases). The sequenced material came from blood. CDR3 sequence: CASSNRGLPGLHEQFF. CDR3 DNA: TGCGCCAGCAGCAATCGTGGACTGCCCGGGCTGCATGAGCAGTTCTTC.